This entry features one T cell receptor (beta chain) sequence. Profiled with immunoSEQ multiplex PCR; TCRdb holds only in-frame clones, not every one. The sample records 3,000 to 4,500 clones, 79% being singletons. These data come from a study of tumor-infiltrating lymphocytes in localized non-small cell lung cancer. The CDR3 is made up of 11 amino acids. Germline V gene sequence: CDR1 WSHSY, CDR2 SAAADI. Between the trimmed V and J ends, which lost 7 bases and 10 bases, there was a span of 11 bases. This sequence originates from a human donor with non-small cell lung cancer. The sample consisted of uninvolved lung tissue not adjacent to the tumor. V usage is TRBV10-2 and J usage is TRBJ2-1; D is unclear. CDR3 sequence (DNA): TGCGCCAGCAAGGCTGTTGGGGAGCAGTTCTTC. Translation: CASKAVGEQFF.